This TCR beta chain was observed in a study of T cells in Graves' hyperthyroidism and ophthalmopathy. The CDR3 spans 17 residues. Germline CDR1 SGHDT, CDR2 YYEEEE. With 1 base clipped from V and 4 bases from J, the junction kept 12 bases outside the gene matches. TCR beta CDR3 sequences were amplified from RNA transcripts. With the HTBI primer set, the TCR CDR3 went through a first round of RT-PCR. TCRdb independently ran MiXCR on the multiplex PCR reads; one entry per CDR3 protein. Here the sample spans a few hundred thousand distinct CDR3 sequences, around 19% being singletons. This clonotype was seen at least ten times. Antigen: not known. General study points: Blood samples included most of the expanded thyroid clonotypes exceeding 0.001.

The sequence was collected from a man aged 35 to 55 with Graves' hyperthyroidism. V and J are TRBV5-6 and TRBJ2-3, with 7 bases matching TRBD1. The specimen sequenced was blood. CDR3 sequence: CASSLPPLGQKADTQYF. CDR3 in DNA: TGTGCCAGCAGCTTGCCTCCGTTGGGACAGAAGGCAGATACGCAGTATTTT.